Described below is a single T cell receptor (beta chain) sequence and its context. Antigen specificity is unknown. A second 7 to 11 cycle PCR used barcoded and J-beta primers. Each CDR3 protein gets one entry after TCRdb re-called the 5' RACE reads with MiXCR. The data contain under 800,000 distinct CDR3 sequences, roughly 43% of them singletons. This entry is derived from a study of blood T cells in healthy people across ages. Study results and caveats: Since the PBMCs were unsorted, naive and antigen-experienced cells could not be conclusively compared. Long-lived and aged donors differed, with more naive CD4+ cells and higher diversity in the long-lived.

The length of the CDR3 is 13 residues. The germline V gene has CDR1 SQVTM and CDR2 ANQGSEA. V lost 5 bases and J 1 base, leaving 11 bases between the germline ends. Drawing of peripheral blood yielded 7.5 to 10 milliliters from each donor. Samples each had at least 5.5 micrograms of total RNA extracted. The sequenced sample was blood. The chain has TRBV29-1 and TRBJ1-1; D is ambiguous. The receptor was derived from a woman aged 60-75 years in good health. As DNA, the CDR3 is TGCAGCGTTTGGGCAGCCTCGAACACTGAAGCTTTCTTT. As protein: CSVWAASNTEAFF.